This T cell receptor beta chain appears in the sequencing data of a study of T cell repertoires in cytomegalovirus infection. TCRdb ran MiXCR on the reads and lists one entry per CDR3 protein. The sample consists of 510,000 or so distinct CDR3 sequences, around a quarter of them appearing once. V lost 6 bases to trimming and J lost 0 bases, with 9 bases between them. The CDR3 runs to 14 residues. Germline V gene sequence: CDR1 LNHDA, CDR2 SQIVND (reference sequence). The material sequenced was PBMCs. The chain uses TRBV19 and TRBJ1-3; D gene unclear. This TCR came from a human donor in good health (CMV status not recorded). Some clones in this sample may be carry-over from other donors' samples. The CDR3 is CASRWRSSGNTIYF. CDR3 coding DNA: TGTGCCAGTAGATGGAGAAGCTCTGGAAACACCATATATTTT. The full variable domain, completed using reference TRBV19 and TRBJ1-3, is DGGITQSPKYLFRKEGQNVTLSCEQNLNHDAMYWYRQDPGQGLRLIYYSQIVNDFQKGDIAEGYSVSREKKESFPLTVTSAQKNPTAFYLCASRWRSSGNTIYFGEGSWLTVV.